The 10 T cell receptor beta chains below were found in one sample sequenced in a study of CD8+CD57+ T cells in acquired aplastic anemia (dated by TCRdb to 2017 to 2018). The reads were generated on an Illumina HiSeq 2000. TCR beta VDJ combination and CDR3 sequence profiling used genomic DNA as the template. Clones were called with MiXCR by TCRdb after fastp trimmed the public reads at Q25, and only in-frame beta chains were retained. Each entry merges the rows of one CDR3 protein and shows their most common DNA and genes. This sample is represented by around 170,000 distinct CDR3 sequences; more than 45% of them were singletons. Together, the top ten hold roughly 2.9% of the sample. The patients picked for sequencing were ones in whom flow cytometry had shown an expansion of CD8+CD57+ cells. Specimen: sorted CD4+, CD8+, or CD8+CD57+ T cells (not recorded which) from PBMCs. All receptors derive from a human donor with aplastic anemia.

This chain uses TRBV29-1 with TRBJ2-1, with D possibly TRBD1 on 6 matching bases. This CDR3 region has 13 residues. V dropped 7 bases and J dropped 9 bases, with 19 bases sitting between them. The V gene's germline CDR1 is SQVTM and CDR2 ANQGSEA. CDR3 bases: TGCAGCGGACGATCTTGGGGGCAGAGTGAGCAGTTCTTC. Translated: CSGRSWGQSEQFF.

With regard to this clonotype: Its ends do not fully match the called genes, so a read error is possible. The gene calls are TRBV7-3 and TRBJ1-2, with D possibly TRBD1 on 5 matching bases. The germline gives CDR1 SGHTA, CDR2 FQGTGA. This CDR3 comprises 13 residues. CDR3 in amino acids: CASGFVREGGYTF. The CDR3, as DNA: TGCGCCAGCGGTTTCGTCAGGGAGGGTGGCTACACCTTC.

This clonotype was recorded at least ten times. The chain recombines TRBV6-1 with TRBJ1-2, with D possibly being TRBD1 (5 bases). Trimming took 7 bases from V and 4 from J, leaving 7 bases between them. CDR3 length equals 11 residues. Germline V gives CDR1 MNHNS, CDR2 SASEGT. The CDR3 bases are TGTGCCAGCACTCAGGGCTATGGCTACACCTTC. Its translation is CASTQGYGYTF.

In its sample, this clonotype was seen many times. This chain connects TRBV3-1 to TRBJ1-5; tentatively, D is TRBD1 (6 bases). Per the germline V gene, CDR1 is LGHDT and CDR2 is YNNKEL (reference sequence). The V end was cut by 1 base, the J end by 1 base, with 8 bases between. The CDR3 is 15 residues long. The DNA of the CDR3 is TGTGCCAGCAGCCAAGGGGGGGCCAGCAATCAGCCCCAGCATTTT. It translates to CASSQGGASNQPQHF.

This clonotype came up a few times. One end of the junction does not line up with germline, which may come from a read error. The chain uses TRBV2 and TRBJ1-2; D is possibly TRBD1 (5 bases). The CDR3 extends over 16 amino acids. Per the germline V gene, CDR1 is SNHLY and CDR2 is FYNNEI. Written as DNA, the CDR3 is TGTGCCATCAGTGAGAAGCAGGGACCCACCAACTATGGCTACACCTTC. This encodes CAISEKQGPTNYGYTF.

As to this clonotype: A much larger clone differs from this one at a single base, so this may be a read error. The chain links TRBV6-5 to TRBJ1-2, with D hard to call. V lost 1 base and J 8 bases, leaving 8 bases between the germline ends. Germline CDR1 is MNHEY and CDR2 is SVGAGI. CDR3 length equals 12 residues. The CDR3 sequence is CASSYFRAGYTF. The CDR3 region has the DNA TGTGCCAGCAGTTACTTCAGAGCCGGCTACACCTTC.

The V and J genes are TRBV20-1 and TRBJ2-1, with D possibly TRBD2 on 5 matching bases. Trimming stripped 6 bases from V and 8 bases from J, with 20 bases between. Per the germline V gene, CDR1 is DFQATT and CDR2 is SNEGSKA (reference sequence). The CDR3 sequence is 14 residues long. The CDR3 spells CSAEFSVRYDEQFF. The CDR3 DNA is TGCAGTGCCGAGTTTAGCGTAAGATACGATGAGCAGTTCTTC.

A few counts support this clonotype. The chain links TRBV5-1 to TRBJ2-3; D is unresolved. The CDR3 spans 12 residues. Germline V gene data show CDR1 as SGHRS and CDR2 as YFSETQ. Between the trimmed V and J ends, which lost 6 bases and 3 bases, there was a span of 8 bases. CDR3 amino acids: CASTYTTDTQYF. Written as DNA, the CDR3 is TGCGCCAGCACCTACACAACAGATACGCAGTATTTT.

J is TRBJ1-6 and V is TRBV20-1; 12 bases fit TRBD1. V lost 2 bases to trimming and J lost 10 bases; unmatched junction nucleotides: 9. The CDR3 totals 16 residues. The germline CDR1 and CDR2 sequences are DFQATT and SNEGSKA (reference sequence). CDR3 sequence (DNA): TGCAGTGCTAGACCCGGGACAGGGGGCGTCGGGTCACCCCTCCACTTT. Translating it yields CSARPGTGGVGSPLHF.

In the case of this clonotype: A much larger clonotype is one base distant, so this may be a read error. This chain uses TRBV27 with TRBJ2-7, with TRBD1 identical over 7 bases. After removal of 5 bases from V and 10 bases from J, the junction contained 20 bases not matched to a gene. The CDR3 is made up of 16 amino acids. CDR1 is MNHEY, CDR2 SMNVEV, per germline (reference sequence). DNA for the CDR3: TGTGCCAGCAGTCCACACTCGACAGGGAAGGCTGGCGATCAGTACTTC. Its protein product is CASSPHSTGKAGDQYF.